This T cell receptor (beta chain) derives from a study of shared clonotypes between healthy human individuals. The germline V and J ends were trimmed by 0 bases and 0 bases, with 9 bases remaining between them. Germline-derived CDR1 and CDR2 are SQVTM and ANQGSEA. This CDR3 spans 15 amino acids. Naive-designated CD8 cells lacked CD45RO, were positively enriched for CCR7, and omitted terminally differentiated effector memory CD45RA+ cells. TCRdb's copy holds only in-frame clones and misses some; the assay was immunoSEQ multiplex PCR. The table has 1.5 million to 2.5 million clones, just under 95% seen once.

The sample taken for sequencing was naive CD8+ T cells sorted from blood. The chain is built from TRBV29-1 and TRBJ2-1; D not certain. The receptor was derived from a man younger than 35 in good health. The CDR3 DNA is TGCAGCGTTGAAGATCCTCACAGCTCCTACAATGAGCAGTTCTTC. Translation gives CSVEDPHSSYNEQFF.